This T cell receptor beta chain is from a study of response to subunit inactivated influenza vaccine. This clonotype appeared many times. From the RT-PCR reads, TCRdb called clonotypes with MiXCR, one entry per CDR3 protein. The repertoire holds around 530,000 distinct CDR3 sequences, with 16% as singletons. CDR3 length: 14 amino acids. Per the germline V gene, CDR1 is SGHAT and CDR2 is FQNNGV. V dropped 3 bases and J dropped 3 bases, with 9 bases sitting between them. The sample was CD4+ T cells sorted from PBMCs, taken roughly 24 months after vaccination. The TCR was taken from a man between 50 and 70 years old who received an inactivated influenza vaccine. V usage is TRBV11-2 and J usage is TRBJ1-5; D perhaps matches TRBD1 (6 bases). The CDR3 region has the DNA TGTGCCAGCAGCTTGGCAGGGGCCAATCAGCCCCAGCATTTT. It translates to CASSLAGANQPQHF.